What follows are 2 T cell receptor beta chains derived from one specimen sequenced in a study of somatic mutations in cytotoxic T cells in rheumatoid arthritis. The method was immunoSEQ multiplex PCR; TCRdb's version includes in-frame clones alone and lacks a portion of them. The sample has over 15,000 clones, about 90% seen once; the top ten hold around 15%. Sequences were obtained from CD8+ T cells sorted from blood. The receptors come from a man aged 40-55 years in good health.

This rearrangement joins TRBV6-1 to TRBJ2-2, with TRBD2 matching 10 bases. V shed 2 bases and J 4 bases; nucleotides not matched to a gene: 10. CDR3 size: 18 residues. CDR1 MNHNS and CDR2 SASEGT come from the germline V gene. CDR3 in amino acids: CASSEPGLASRVTGELFF. CDR3 in DNA: TGTGCCAGCAGTGAACCGGGACTAGCGTCGAGGGTCACCGGGGAGCTGTTTTTT.

The rearrangement links TRBV13 to TRBJ1-1, with a possible D match to TRBD1 (6 bases). In germline, CDR1 is PRHDT, CDR2 FYEKMQ (reference sequence). V was cut by 0 bases and J by 6 bases, with 8 bases left in between. The CDR3 contains 13 residues. As DNA, the CDR3 is TGTGCCAGCAGCTTAGGACAGGGTTCTGAAGCTTTCTTT. It is translated as CASSLGQGSEAFF.